The rows below give T cell receptor beta chains drawn from one sample of a study of a mutant IDH1 vaccine in newly diagnosed glioma. For these TCRs, the target antigens are not known. Only in-frame clones appear in the TCRdb table, and some are missing; sequencing was by immunoSEQ multiplex PCR. The table lists about 68,000 clones, roughly 80% of them singletons. The sample consisted of PBMCs, taken from a glioma patient whose treatment included an IDH1 peptide vaccine. The receptor source for this set is a man between 18 and 29 years old with glioma. The CDR3 runs from the conserved cysteine through the conserved F or W. Each record gives: clone size, V gene, J gene, D gene, CDR3 DNA, CDR3 protein. D genes are given only for firm matches. Rows give clone size only sometimes, using once, few, many, or a class for an expanded clone.

clone size: NA
V gene: TRBV6-1
J gene: TRBJ1-1
D gene: TRBD1
CDR3 DNA: TGTGCCAGTCGACAGGGGGCGAACACTGAAGCTTTCTTT
CDR3 protein: CASRQGANTEAFF

clone size: NA
V gene: TRBV10-3
J gene: TRBJ2-7
D gene: TRBD1
CDR3 DNA: TGTGCCATCAGTTCGGACAGGGTAGATCACGAGCAGTACTTC
CDR3 protein: CAISSDRVDHEQYF

clone size: few
V gene: TRBV18
J gene: TRBJ1-1
D gene: TRBD1
CDR3 DNA: TGTGCCAGCTCACCACGGGGACAGTTGAACACTGAAGCTTTCTTT
CDR3 protein: CASSPRGQLNTEAFF

clone size: NA
V gene: TRBV25-1
J gene: TRBJ1-2
D gene: TRBD1
CDR3 DNA: TGTGCCAGCAGTGAATACGACAGGGTAGGATATGGCTACACCTTC
CDR3 protein: CASSEYDRVGYGYTF

clone size: NA
V gene: TRBV6-4
J gene: TRBJ1-1
D gene: TRBD1
CDR3 DNA: TGTGCCAGCAGTGAGGGGACAGGGGAAAGTTTCCGAGCTTTCTTT
CDR3 protein: CASSEGTGESFRAFF

clone size: NA
V gene: TRBV5-1
J gene: TRBJ2-7
D gene: NA
CDR3 DNA: TGCGCCAGCAGCCCTCACCGGGTCCTATCCTACGAGCAGTACTTC
CDR3 protein: CASSPHRVLSYEQYF

clone size: NA
V gene: TRBV29-1
J gene: TRBJ2-7
D gene: TRBD1
CDR3 DNA: TGCAGCGTTGCCGGGACAGACGAGCAGTACTTC
CDR3 protein: CSVAGTDEQYF

clone size: NA
V gene: TRBV18
J gene: TRBJ1-2
D gene: NA
CDR3 DNA: TGTGCCAGCTCACTGTCAGAGGGAACCAACTATGGCTACACCTTC
CDR3 protein: CASSLSEGTNYGYTF

clone size: NA
V gene: TRBV6-5
J gene: TRBJ1-1
D gene: NA
CDR3 DNA: TGTGCCAACCCGGCCACTGAAGCTTTCTTT
CDR3 protein: CANPATEAFF

clone size: NA
V gene: TRBV7-9
J gene: TRBJ1-4
D gene: NA
CDR3 DNA: TGTGCCAGCAGCCACCGGGCCCGAGGGGAAAAACTGTTTTTT
CDR3 protein: CASSHRARGEKLFF

clone size: few
V gene: TRBV2
J gene: TRBJ1-4
D gene: NA
CDR3 DNA: TGTGCCAGCAGTGTAGAAGCAACTAATGAAAAACTGTTTTTT
CDR3 protein: CASSVEATNEKLFF

clone size: NA
V gene: TRBV19
J gene: TRBJ2-2
D gene: TRBD2
CDR3 DNA: TGTGCCAGTAAGCCCCAGCGGGGGGTGGCCGGGGAGCTGTTTTTT
CDR3 protein: CASKPQRGVAGELFF

clone size: NA
V gene: TRBV11-2
J gene: TRBJ1-1
D gene: TRBD1
CDR3 DNA: TGTGCCAGCAGCTTAGATCCTAGGGGACAGGGTTCTCGTGCTGAAGCTTTCTTT
CDR3 protein: CASSLDPRGQGSRAEAFF

clone size: NA
V gene: TRBV6-5
J gene: TRBJ2-7
D gene: NA
CDR3 DNA: TGTGCCAGCAGTTACCCGCACAGAGGGATCTACGAGCAGTACTTC
CDR3 protein: CASSYPHRGIYEQYF

clone size: once
V gene: TRBV11-2
J gene: TRBJ2-1
D gene: NA
CDR3 DNA: TGTGCCAGCAGCTTCAGCGGTGAGCAGTTCTTC
CDR3 protein: CASSFSGEQFF

clone size: NA
V gene: TRBV25-1
J gene: TRBJ1-1
D gene: NA
CDR3 DNA: TGTGCCAGCAGTGACAGAATCGACAGACGTGAAGCTTTCTTT
CDR3 protein: CASSDRIDRREAFF

clone size: NA
V gene: TRBV5-6
J gene: TRBJ1-2
D gene: NA
CDR3 DNA: TGTGCCAGCAGCATGAGAGGAGGGGGTAGTTATGGCTACACCTTC
CDR3 protein: CASSMRGGGSYGYTF

clone size: NA
V gene: TRBV6-1
J gene: TRBJ1-4
D gene: NA
CDR3 DNA: TGTGCCAGCAGTGACGTACTAGAAGAAAAACTGTTTTTT
CDR3 protein: CASSDVLEEKLFF

clone size: NA
V gene: TRBV30
J gene: TRBJ1-5
D gene: NA
CDR3 DNA: TGTGCCTGGAGCTCGACCGATCAGTTGGGCAATCAGCCCCAGCATTTT
CDR3 protein: CAWSSTDQLGNQPQHF

clone size: NA
V gene: TRBV18
J gene: TRBJ1-1
D gene: NA
CDR3 DNA: TGTGCCAGCTCACTCAGTGGGGCTTTCAACACTGAAGCTTTCTTT
CDR3 protein: CASSLSGAFNTEAFF

clone size: NA
V gene: TRBV4-3
J gene: TRBJ2-1
D gene: TRBD2
CDR3 DNA: TGCGCCAGCAGCCAACTAGCGGGGAATTTTCTCAATGAGCAGTTCTTC
CDR3 protein: CASSQLAGNFLNEQFF

clone size: NA
V gene: TRBV6-5
J gene: TRBJ1-2
D gene: NA
CDR3 DNA: TGTGCCAGCAGTTACGCCAGTAACTATGGCTACACCTTC
CDR3 protein: CASSYASNYGYTF

clone size: NA
V gene: TRBV27
J gene: TRBJ1-1
D gene: NA
CDR3 DNA: TGTGCCAGCAGTTTACGCCGAGGGGAAAACACTGAAGCTTTCTTT
CDR3 protein: CASSLRRGENTEAFF

clone size: NA
V gene: TRBV7-2
J gene: TRBJ1-2
D gene: NA
CDR3 DNA: TGTGCCAGCAGCCGGGAGGGTACGAACTATGGCTACACCTTC
CDR3 protein: CASSREGTNYGYTF

clone size: NA
V gene: TRBV5-1
J gene: TRBJ2-3
D gene: TRBD1
CDR3 DNA: TGCGCCAGCAGCCAACGCAGACAGGGAAGGGATAGCACAGATACGCAGTATTTT
CDR3 protein: CASSQRRQGRDSTDTQYF

clone size: once
V gene: TRBV5-1
J gene: TRBJ2-7
D gene: NA
CDR3 DNA: TGCGCCAGCAGCTCCCGAGAGGGTCCCTACGAGCAGTACTTC
CDR3 protein: CASSSREGPYEQYF

clone size: NA
V gene: TRBV27
J gene: TRBJ1-5
D gene: NA
CDR3 DNA: TGTGCCAGCAGTCAAAACGGGGGTCAGCCCCAGCATTTT
CDR3 protein: CASSQNGGQPQHF

clone size: NA
V gene: TRBV18
J gene: TRBJ2-7
D gene: TRBD2
CDR3 DNA: TGTGCCAGCTCAAACCACGAGCTAGCGGGAACCTACGAGCAGTACTTC
CDR3 protein: CASSNHELAGTYEQYF

clone size: NA
V gene: TRBV4-1
J gene: TRBJ1-1
D gene: NA
CDR3 DNA: TGCGCCAGCAGCCAATACGAGGGGGTAAGGGGGGACACTGAAGCTTTCTTT
CDR3 protein: CASSQYEGVRGDTEAFF

clone size: NA
V gene: TRBV15
J gene: TRBJ2-5
D gene: TRBD2
CDR3 DNA: TGTGCCACCAGCAGACTCCTACTAGCGGGAGTTCAAGAGACCCAGTACTTC
CDR3 protein: CATSRLLLAGVQETQYF

clone size: NA
V gene: TRBV19
J gene: TRBJ2-3
D gene: NA
CDR3 DNA: TGTGCCAGTAGTATCGGGTTCGTCTTCGATACGCAGTATTTT
CDR3 protein: CASSIGFVFDTQYF

clone size: NA
V gene: TRBV14
J gene: TRBJ1-2
D gene: NA
CDR3 DNA: TGTGCCAGCAGCCAAGGTGGTCGGCCAGGCTATGGCTACACCTTC
CDR3 protein: CASSQGGRPGYGYTF

clone size: few
V gene: TRBV29-1
J gene: TRBJ1-5
D gene: NA
CDR3 DNA: TGCAGCGCTGGGGAAATTAATCAGCCCCAGCATTTT
CDR3 protein: CSAGEINQPQHF

clone size: NA
V gene: TRBV7-2
J gene: TRBJ2-1
D gene: TRBD2
CDR3 DNA: TGTGCCAGCAGCTCCCAGGGCAAGACTAGCGGGGCCAATGAGCAGTTCTTC
CDR3 protein: CASSSQGKTSGANEQFF

clone size: NA
V gene: TRBV7-9
J gene: TRBJ1-2
D gene: NA
CDR3 DNA: TGTGCCAGCAGCCGAGGGACAACCACTGGCTACACCTTC
CDR3 protein: CASSRGTTTGYTF

clone size: NA
V gene: TRBV4-1
J gene: TRBJ2-3
D gene: NA
CDR3 DNA: TGCGCCAGCAGCCGTCGACAGGGCACAGATACGCAGTATTTT
CDR3 protein: CASSRRQGTDTQYF

clone size: NA
V gene: TRBV14
J gene: TRBJ2-2
D gene: NA
CDR3 DNA: TGTGCCAGCAGCCAACATGATTGGGCAGAAGTCGAGGAGCTGTTTTTT
CDR3 protein: CASSQHDWAEVEELFF

clone size: NA
V gene: TRBV7-8
J gene: TRBJ1-1
D gene: NA
CDR3 DNA: TGTGCCAGCAGCTTAGCGTCTAGGGAGGAGGTCGGCGAAGCTTTCTTT
CDR3 protein: CASSLASREEVGEAFF

clone size: medium-sized
V gene: TRBV19
J gene: TRBJ1-1
D gene: TRBD1
CDR3 DNA: TGTGCCAGTGGCGGACAGGGGATTTTCGCTGAAGCTTTCTTT
CDR3 protein: CASGGQGIFAEAFF

clone size: NA
V gene: TRBV10-3
J gene: TRBJ2-7
D gene: TRBD2
CDR3 DNA: TGTGCCATCAGTGAACTAGCGGGCAACGAGCAGTACTTC
CDR3 protein: CAISELAGNEQYF

clone size: NA
V gene: TRBV13
J gene: TRBJ2-7
D gene: TRBD1
CDR3 DNA: TGTGCCAGCAGCTTCCGGGACAGGGGCCCATACGAGCAGTACTTC
CDR3 protein: CASSFRDRGPYEQYF

clone size: NA
V gene: TRBV7-9
J gene: TRBJ2-3
D gene: NA
CDR3 DNA: TGTGCCAGCAGCAACAGATATTCAGCAGATACGCAGTATTTT
CDR3 protein: CASSNRYSADTQYF

clone size: NA
V gene: TRBV7-9
J gene: TRBJ1-2
D gene: NA
CDR3 DNA: TGTGCCAGCAGCCAGGGAGCGTTTGGCTACACCTTC
CDR3 protein: CASSQGAFGYTF

clone size: NA
V gene: TRBV9
J gene: TRBJ2-2
D gene: NA
CDR3 DNA: TGTGCCAGCAGCTACAGGGAGAACACCGGGGAGCTGTTTTTT
CDR3 protein: CASSYRENTGELFF

clone size: NA
V gene: TRBV12-5
J gene: TRBJ1-5
D gene: NA
CDR3 DNA: TGTGCTAGTGGTTTGGGGGTTCACAGAGATCAGCCCCAGCATTTT
CDR3 protein: CASGLGVHRDQPQHF